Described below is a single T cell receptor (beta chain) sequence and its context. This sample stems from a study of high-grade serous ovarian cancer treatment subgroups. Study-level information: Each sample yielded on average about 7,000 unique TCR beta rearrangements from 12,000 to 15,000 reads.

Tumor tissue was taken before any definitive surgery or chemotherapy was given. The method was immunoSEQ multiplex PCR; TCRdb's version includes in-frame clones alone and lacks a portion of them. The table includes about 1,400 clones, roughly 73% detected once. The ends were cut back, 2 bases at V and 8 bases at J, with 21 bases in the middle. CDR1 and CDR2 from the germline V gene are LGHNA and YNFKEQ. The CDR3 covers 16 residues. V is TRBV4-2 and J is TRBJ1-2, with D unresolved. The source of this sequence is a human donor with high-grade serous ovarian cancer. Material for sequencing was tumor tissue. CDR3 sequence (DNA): TGTGCCAGCAGCCAATCTACCTCGGGAGGAGTGAAGGGCTACACCTTC. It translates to CASSQSTSGGVKGYTF.